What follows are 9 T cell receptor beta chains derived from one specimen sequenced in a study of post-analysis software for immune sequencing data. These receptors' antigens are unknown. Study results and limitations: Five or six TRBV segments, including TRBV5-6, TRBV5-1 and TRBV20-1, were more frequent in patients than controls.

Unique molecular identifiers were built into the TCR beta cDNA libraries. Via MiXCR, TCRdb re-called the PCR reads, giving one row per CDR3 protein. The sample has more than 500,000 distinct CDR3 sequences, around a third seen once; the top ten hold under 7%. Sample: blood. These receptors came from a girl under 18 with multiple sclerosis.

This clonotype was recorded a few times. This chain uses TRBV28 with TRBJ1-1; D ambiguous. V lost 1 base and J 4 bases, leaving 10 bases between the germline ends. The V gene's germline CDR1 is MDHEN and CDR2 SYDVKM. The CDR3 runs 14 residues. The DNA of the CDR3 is TGTGCCAGCAGTTTATCCAGGCGGGCCACTGAAGCTTTCTTT. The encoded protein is CASSLSRRATEAFF.

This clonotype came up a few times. This CDR3 is CSARPDRGEKLFF. The CDR3 DNA is TGCAGTGCTAGACCCGACAGGGGTGAAAAACTGTTTTTT. The chain combines TRBV20-1 with TRBJ1-4; 8 nucleotides match TRBD1. The CDR3 is 13 amino acids. Trimming took 2 bases from V and 7 from J; bases not matched to a gene: 3. Germline CDR1 and CDR2: DFQATT and SNEGSKA (reference sequence).

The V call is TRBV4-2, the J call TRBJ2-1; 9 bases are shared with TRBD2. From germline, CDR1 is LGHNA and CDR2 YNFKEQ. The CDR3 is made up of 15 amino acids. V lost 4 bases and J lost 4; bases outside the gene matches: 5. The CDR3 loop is CASSRGLANYNEQFF. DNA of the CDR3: TGTGCCAGCAGCCGCGGACTAGCGAATTACAATGAGCAGTTCTTC.

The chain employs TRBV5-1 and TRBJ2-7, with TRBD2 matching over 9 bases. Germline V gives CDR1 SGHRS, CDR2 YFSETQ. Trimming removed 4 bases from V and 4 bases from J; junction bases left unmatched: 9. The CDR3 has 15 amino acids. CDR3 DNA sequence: TGCGCCAGCAGCGTGGGACAGCTAGCGGGGTACGAGCAGTACTTC. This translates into CASSVGQLAGYEQYF.

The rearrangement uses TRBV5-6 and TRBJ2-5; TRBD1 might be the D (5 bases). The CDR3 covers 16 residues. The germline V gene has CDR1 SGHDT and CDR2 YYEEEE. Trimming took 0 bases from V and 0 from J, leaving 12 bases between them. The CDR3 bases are TGTGCCAGCAGCTTGGGTTCTCAGGGTGACCAAGAGACCCAGTACTTC. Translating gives CASSLGSQGDQETQYF.

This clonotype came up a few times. CDR3 loop: CASKRQQNNEQFF. In DNA form, the CDR3 reads TGTGCCAGCAAGAGACAGCAGAACAATGAGCAGTTCTTC. The chain has TRBV28 and TRBJ2-1; possibly TRBD1 for D (5 bases). This CDR3 comprises 13 residues. V lost 7 bases and J 5 bases, leaving 12 bases between the germline ends. Germline values: CDR1 MDHEN, CDR2 SYDVKM.

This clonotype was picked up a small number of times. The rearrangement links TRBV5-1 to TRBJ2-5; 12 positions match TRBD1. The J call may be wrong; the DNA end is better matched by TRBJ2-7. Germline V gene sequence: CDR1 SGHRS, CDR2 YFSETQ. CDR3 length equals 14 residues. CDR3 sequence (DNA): TGCGCCAGCAGCAGCGGGACAGGGGGCACCGAGCAGTACTTC. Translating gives CASSSGTGGTEQYF.

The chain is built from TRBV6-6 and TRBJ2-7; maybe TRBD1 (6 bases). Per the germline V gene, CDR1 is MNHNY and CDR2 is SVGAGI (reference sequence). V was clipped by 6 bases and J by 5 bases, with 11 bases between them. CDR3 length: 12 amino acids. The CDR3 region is CASSFGGHEQYF. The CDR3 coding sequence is TGTGCCAGCAGCTTTGGGGGCCACGAGCAGTACTTC.

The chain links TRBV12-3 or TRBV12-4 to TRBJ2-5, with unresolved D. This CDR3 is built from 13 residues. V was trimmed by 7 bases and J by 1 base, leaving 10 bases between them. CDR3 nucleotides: TGTGCCAGCACCAAGACAACCCAAGAGACCCAGTACTTC. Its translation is CASTKTTQETQYF.